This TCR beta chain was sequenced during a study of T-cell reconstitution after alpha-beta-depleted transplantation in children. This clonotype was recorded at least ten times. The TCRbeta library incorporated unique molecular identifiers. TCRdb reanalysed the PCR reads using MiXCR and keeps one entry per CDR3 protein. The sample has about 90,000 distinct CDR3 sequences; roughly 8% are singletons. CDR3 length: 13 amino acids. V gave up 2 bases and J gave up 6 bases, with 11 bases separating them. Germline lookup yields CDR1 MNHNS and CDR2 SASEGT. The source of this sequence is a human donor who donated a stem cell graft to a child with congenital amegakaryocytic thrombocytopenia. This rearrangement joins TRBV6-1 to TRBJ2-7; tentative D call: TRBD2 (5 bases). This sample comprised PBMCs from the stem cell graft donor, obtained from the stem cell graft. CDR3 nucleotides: TGTGCCAGCAGTGAATACGGGGTATCCGAGCAGTACTTC. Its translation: CASSEYGVSEQYF.